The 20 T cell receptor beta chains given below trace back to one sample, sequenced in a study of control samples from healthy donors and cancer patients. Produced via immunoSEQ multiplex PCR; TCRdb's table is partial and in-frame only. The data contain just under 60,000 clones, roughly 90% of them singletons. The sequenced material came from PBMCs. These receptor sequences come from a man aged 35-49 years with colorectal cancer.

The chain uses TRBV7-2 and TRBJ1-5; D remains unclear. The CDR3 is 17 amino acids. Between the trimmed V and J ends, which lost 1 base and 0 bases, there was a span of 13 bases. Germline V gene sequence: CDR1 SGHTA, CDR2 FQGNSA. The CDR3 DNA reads TGTGCCAGCAGCTTAGGTCTCAGGACGGATAGCAATCAGCCCCAGCATTTT. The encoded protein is CASSLGLRTDSNQPQHF.

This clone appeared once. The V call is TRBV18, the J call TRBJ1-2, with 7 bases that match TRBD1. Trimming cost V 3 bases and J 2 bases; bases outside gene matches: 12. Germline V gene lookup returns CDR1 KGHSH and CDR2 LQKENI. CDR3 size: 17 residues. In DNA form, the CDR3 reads TGTGCCAGCTCACCGCAAACTAGACAGGGTTCCAACTATGGCTACACCTTC. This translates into CASSPQTRQGSNYGYTF.

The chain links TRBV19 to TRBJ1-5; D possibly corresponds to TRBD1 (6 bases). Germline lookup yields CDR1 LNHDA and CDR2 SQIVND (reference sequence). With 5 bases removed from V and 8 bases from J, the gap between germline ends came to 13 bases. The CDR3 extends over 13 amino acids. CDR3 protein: CASSSGAVEPQHF. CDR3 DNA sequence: TGTGCCAGTAGTTCAGGGGCAGTTGAGCCCCAGCATTTT.

This CDR3 is CASSEAGRARTGELFF. CDR3 nucleotide sequence: TGTGCCAGCAGTGAAGCGGGCCGGGCGAGGACCGGGGAGCTGTTTTTT. This chain connects TRBV2 to TRBJ2-2; D is uncertain. The germline CDR1 and CDR2 sequences are SNHLY and FYNNEI. This CDR3 has 16 residues. Trimming removed 0 bases at V and 5 bases at J, with 13 bases between.

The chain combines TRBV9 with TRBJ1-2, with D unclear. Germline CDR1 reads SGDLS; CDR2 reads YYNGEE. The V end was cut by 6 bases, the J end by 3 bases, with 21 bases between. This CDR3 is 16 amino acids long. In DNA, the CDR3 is TGTGCCAGCACCATCAAGAGAGACGGGCCCCACTATGGCTACACCTTC. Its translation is CASTIKRDGPHYGYTF.

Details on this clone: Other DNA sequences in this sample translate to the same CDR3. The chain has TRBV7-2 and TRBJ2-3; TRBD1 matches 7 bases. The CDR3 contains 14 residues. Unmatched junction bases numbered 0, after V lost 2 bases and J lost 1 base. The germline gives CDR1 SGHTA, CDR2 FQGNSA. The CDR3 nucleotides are TGTGCCAGCAGCTTAACAGGGGGCACAGATACGCAGTATTTT. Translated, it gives CASSLTGGTDTQYF.

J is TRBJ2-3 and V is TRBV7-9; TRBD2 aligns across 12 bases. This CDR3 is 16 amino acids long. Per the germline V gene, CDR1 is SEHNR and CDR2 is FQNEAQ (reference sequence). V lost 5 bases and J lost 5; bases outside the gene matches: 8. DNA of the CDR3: TGTGCCAGCAGCCCCGGACTAGCGGGGAGGGGAGATACGCAGTATTTT. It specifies CASSPGLAGRGDTQYF.

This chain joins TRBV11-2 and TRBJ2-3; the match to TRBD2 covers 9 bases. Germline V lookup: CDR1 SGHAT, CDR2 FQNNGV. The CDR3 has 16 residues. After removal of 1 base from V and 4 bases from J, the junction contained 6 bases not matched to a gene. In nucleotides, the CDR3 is TGTGCCAGCAGCTTAGGAGGGCGGGGGGGGGCAGATACGCAGTATTTT. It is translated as CASSLGGRGGADTQYF.

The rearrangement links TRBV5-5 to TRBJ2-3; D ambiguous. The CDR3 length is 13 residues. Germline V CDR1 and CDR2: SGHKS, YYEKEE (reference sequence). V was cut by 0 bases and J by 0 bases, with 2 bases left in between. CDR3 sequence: CASSLDSTDTQYF. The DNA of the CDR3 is TGTGCCAGCAGCTTGGACAGCACAGATACGCAGTATTTT.

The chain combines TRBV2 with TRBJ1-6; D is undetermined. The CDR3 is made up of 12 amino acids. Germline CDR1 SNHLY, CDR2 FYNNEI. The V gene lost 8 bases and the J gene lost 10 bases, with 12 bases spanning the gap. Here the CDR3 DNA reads TGTGCCAGCGGTGGAAATGGGTCACCCCTCCACTTT. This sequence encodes CASGGNGSPLHF.

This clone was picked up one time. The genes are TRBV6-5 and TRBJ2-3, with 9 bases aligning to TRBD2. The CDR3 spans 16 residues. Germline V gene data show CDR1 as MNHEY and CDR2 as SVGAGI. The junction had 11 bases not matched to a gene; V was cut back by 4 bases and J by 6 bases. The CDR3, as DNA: TGTGCCAGCAGTTTGCGGTCGCGGGGGGGGTTTGATACGCAGTATTTT. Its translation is CASSLRSRGGFDTQYF.

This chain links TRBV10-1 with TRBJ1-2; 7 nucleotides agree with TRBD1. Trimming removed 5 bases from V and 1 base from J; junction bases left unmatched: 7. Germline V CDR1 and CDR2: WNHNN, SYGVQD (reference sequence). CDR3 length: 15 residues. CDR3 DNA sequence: TGCGCCAGCAGTCCAGGGGGTCACCTTAACTATGGCTACACCTTC. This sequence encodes CASSPGGHLNYGYTF.

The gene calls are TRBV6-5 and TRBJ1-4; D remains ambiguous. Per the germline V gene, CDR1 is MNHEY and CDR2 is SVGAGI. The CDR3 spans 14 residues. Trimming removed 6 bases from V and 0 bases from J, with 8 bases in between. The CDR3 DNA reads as TGTGCCAGCAGACCGCAGACAACTAATGAAAAACTGTTTTTT. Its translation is CASRPQTTNEKLFF.

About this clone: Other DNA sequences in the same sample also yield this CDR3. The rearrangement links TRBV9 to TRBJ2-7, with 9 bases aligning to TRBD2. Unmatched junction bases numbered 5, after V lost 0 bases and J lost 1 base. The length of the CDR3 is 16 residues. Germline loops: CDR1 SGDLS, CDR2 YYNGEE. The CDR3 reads CASSVGGGGASYEQYF. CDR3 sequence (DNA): TGTGCCAGCAGCGTAGGTGGCGGGGGGGCTTCCTACGAGCAGTACTTC.

The CDR3 sequence is CASSLLAGAMSGANVLTF. As DNA, the CDR3 is TGCGCCAGCAGCCTACTAGCGGGGGCTATGTCTGGGGCCAACGTCCTGACTTTC. This sequence joins TRBV5-1 and TRBJ2-6; 11 bases match TRBD2. V dropped 4 bases and J dropped 1; count of bases not matched to a gene: 7. This CDR3 region has 18 residues. Germline V gene data show CDR1 as SGHRS and CDR2 as YFSETQ.

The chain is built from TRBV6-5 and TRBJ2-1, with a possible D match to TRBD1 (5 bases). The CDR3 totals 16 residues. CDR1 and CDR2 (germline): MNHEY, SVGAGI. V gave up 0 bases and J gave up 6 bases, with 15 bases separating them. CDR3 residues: CASSYSSGRLGNEQFF. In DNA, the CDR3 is TGTGCCAGCAGTTACTCTTCAGGGCGGTTGGGCAATGAGCAGTTCTTC.

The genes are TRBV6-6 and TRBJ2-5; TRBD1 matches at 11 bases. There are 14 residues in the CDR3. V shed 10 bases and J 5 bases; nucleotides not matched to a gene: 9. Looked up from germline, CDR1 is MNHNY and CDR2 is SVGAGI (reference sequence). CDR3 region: CATTRTGGLETQYF. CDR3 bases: TGTGCCACCACGAGGACAGGGGGCCTCGAGACCCAGTACTTC.

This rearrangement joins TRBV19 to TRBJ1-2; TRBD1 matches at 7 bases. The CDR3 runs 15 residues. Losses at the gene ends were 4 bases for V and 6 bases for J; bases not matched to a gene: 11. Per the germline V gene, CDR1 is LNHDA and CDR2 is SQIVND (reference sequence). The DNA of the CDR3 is TGTGCCAGTAGTACCTCCGAGGGGGCAAAGAATGGCTACACCTTC. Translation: CASSTSEGAKNGYTF.

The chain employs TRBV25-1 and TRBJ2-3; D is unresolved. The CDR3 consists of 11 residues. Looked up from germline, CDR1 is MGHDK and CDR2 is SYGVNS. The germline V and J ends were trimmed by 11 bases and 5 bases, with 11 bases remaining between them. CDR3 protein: CASHEGDTQYF. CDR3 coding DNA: TGTGCCTCCCACGAAGGAGATACGCAGTATTTT.

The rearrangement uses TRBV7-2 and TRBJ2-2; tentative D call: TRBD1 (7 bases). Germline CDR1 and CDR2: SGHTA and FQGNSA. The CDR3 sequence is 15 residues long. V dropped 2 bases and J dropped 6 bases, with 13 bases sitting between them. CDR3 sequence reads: CASSLRGQGAGELFF. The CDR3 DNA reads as TGTGCCAGCAGCTTACGGGGGCAGGGGGCCGGGGAGCTGTTTTTT.